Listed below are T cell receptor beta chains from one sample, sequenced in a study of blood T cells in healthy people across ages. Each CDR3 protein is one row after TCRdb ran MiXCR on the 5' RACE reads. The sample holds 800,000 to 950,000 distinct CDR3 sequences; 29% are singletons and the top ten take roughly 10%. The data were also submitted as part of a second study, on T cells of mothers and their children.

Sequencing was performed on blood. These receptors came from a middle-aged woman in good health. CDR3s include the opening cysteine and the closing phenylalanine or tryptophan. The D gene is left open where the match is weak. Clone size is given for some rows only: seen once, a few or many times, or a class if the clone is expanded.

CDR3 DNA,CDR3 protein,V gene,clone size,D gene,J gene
TGTGCCAGCAGCACCGGGACTAGCGGGGTCGAGACCCAGTACTTC,CASSTGTSGVETQYF,TRBV7-9,many,TRBD2,TRBJ2-5
TGTGCCAGCAGTTTAAGGCTAGCGGGGGGGAACGACAATGAGCAGTTCTTC,CASSLRLAGGNDNEQFF,TRBV12-3/TRBV12-4,NA,TRBD2,TRBJ2-1
TGCAGTGCTAGACCCGGGACTAGCGGGATGGGGGATACGCAGTATTTT,CSARPGTSGMGDTQYF,TRBV20-1,NA,TRBD2,TRBJ2-3
TGTGCCAGCAGTTTCGGGGACTCCGAAGCTTTCTTT,CASSFGDSEAFF,TRBV5-1,many,NA,TRBJ1-1
TGTGCCAGCAGCTTCCAGCGGGGGGTTCACAGCTCCTACAATGAGCAGTTCTTC,CASSFQRGVHSSYNEQFF,TRBV7-3,few,TRBD2,TRBJ2-1
TGTGCCAGTAGTCCTAGCGGGGGACACACCGGGGAGCTGTTTTTT,CASSPSGGHTGELFF,TRBV19,few,TRBD2,TRBJ2-2
TGTGCCAGCTATGGACGGGAGAGCGAGCAGTACTTC,CASYGRESEQYF,TRBV28,NA,NA,TRBJ2-7
TGCGCCAGCAGCCAAAAGGGGGCACAGGGAGGCTGGGGCTACACCTTC,CASSQKGAQGGWGYTF,TRBV4-3,NA,TRBD1,TRBJ1-2
TGTGCCAGCTCACCACCGGGACAGATACGGGGCAATGAGCAGTTCTTC,CASSPPGQIRGNEQFF,TRBV18,NA,TRBD1,TRBJ2-1
TGTGCCGGCTCACCTCCCGGGTTAGCGGGGGACCAGAACCCCACAGATACGCAGTATTTT,CAGSPPGLAGDQNPTDTQYF,TRBV18,NA,TRBD2,TRBJ2-3
TGTGCCAGCAGTGGACAGGGTATGGGCTATGGCTACACCTTC,CASSGQGMGYGYTF,TRBV25-1,few,TRBD1,TRBJ1-2
TGTGCCAGCAGTCCTCAGAGGCTTAATGAGCAGTACTTC,CASSPQRLNEQYF,TRBV2,NA,NA,TRBJ2-7
TGTGCCACCAGCAGAGTTCAGGACACCGGGGAGCTGTTTTTT,CATSRVQDTGELFF,TRBV15,NA,NA,TRBJ2-2
TGCAGCGTGCTAGCGGGGGCCAACTACAATGAGCAGTACTTC,CSVLAGANYNEQYF,TRBV29-1,few,TRBD2,TRBJ2-5